These T cell receptor beta chains were read from a single sample in a study of T cell responses to AZD1222 COVID-19 vaccine. Using immunoSEQ multiplex PCR, the repertoire was profiled, and TCRdb retains in-frame clones only, with some absent. The sample shows about 110,000 clones, around 81% of them seen only once. Sequenced material: peripheral blood, taken on day 0 of AZD1222 vaccination. The receptor source for this set is an adult in good health. Both conserved end residues are part of each CDR3. A D gene is named only where the DNA matches it firmly. Size is stated for part of the rows, as once, few or many counts, or as a class when the clone is expanded.

j_call | clone_size | d_call | v_call | cdr3_nt | cdr3_aa
TRBJ2-1 | . | . | TRBV18 | TGTGCCAGCTCACCACTGTCAGGCAATGAGCAGTTCTTC | CASSPLSGNEQFF
TRBJ1-3 | . | . | TRBV3-1/TRBV3-2 | TGTGCCAGCAGCCAAGGTGGGCTGGGAAACACCATATATTTT | CASSQGGLGNTIYF
TRBJ1-4 | few | . | TRBV5-1 | TGCGCCAGCAAGGAGGGGGTTGCAACTAATGAAAAACTGTTTTTT | CASKEGVATNEKLFF
TRBJ2-1 | . | . | TRBV27 | TGTGCCAGCAGTTTAAAGGCGGTTCCACCTTCAGGCAATGAGCAGTTCTTC | CASSLKAVPPSGNEQFF
TRBJ2-1 | . | . | TRBV5-1 | TGCGCCAGCAGCTTGCCCGCGCTAGCAGACTACAATGAGCAGTTCTTC | CASSLPALADYNEQFF
TRBJ1-1 | . | . | TRBV5-1 | TGCGCCAGCAGCTTGGGCGGCAGGGGAATCCTTAGGACTGAAGCTTTCTTT | CASSLGGRGILRTEAFF
TRBJ1-6 | . | . | TRBV10-3 | TGTGCCATCAAAACAGGAGGGGATAATTCACCCCTCCACTTT | CAIKTGGDNSPLHF
TRBJ1-5 | . | . | TRBV28 | TGTGCCAGCAGTTTAGTCCGGTCGAATCAGCCCCAGCATTTT | CASSLVRSNQPQHF
TRBJ1-1 | . | TRBD1 | TRBV5-1 | TGCGCCAGCTCCATAACAGGGGGCGCTAACACTGAAGCTTTCTTT | CASSITGGANTEAFF
TRBJ2-2 | . | . | TRBV6-6 | TGTGCCAGCAGTTACGGGGGGAGCGGAAGGGAGCTGTTTTTT | CASSYGGSGRELFF
TRBJ2-1 | . | . | TRBV3-1/TRBV3-2 | TGTGCCAGCAGCCAAGATAGTTGGGACTACAATGAGCAGTTCTTC | CASSQDSWDYNEQFF
TRBJ2-1 | . | TRBD2 | TRBV4-1 | TGCGCCAGCAGCCAAGCTGCTAGCGGGACGAGCTCCTACAATGAGCAGTTCTTC | CASSQAASGTSSYNEQFF
TRBJ2-2 | . | . | TRBV6-5 | TGTGCCAGCAGTTACACCAGACCCGGGGAGCTGTTTTTT | CASSYTRPGELFF
TRBJ1-3 | . | . | TRBV6-5 | TGTGCCAGCCACACCGGGGGCTCTGGAAACACCATATATTTT | CASHTGGSGNTIYF
TRBJ1-2 | . | TRBD1 | TRBV2 | TGTGCCATAAGCACAGGGGAAAGGGAGGGCTACACCTTC | CAISTGEREGYTF
TRBJ1-5 | . | . | TRBV6-2/TRBV6-3 | TGTGCCAGCAGTTACGCCTATTCCGGGACACACAGCAATCAGCCCCAGCATTTT | CASSYAYSGTHSNQPQHF
TRBJ2-7 | . | TRBD2 | TRBV10-2 | TGCGCCAGCAGGAAAGCGGGACCGCCCTACGAGCAGTACTTC | CASRKAGPPYEQYF
TRBJ2-3 | . | . | TRBV7-8 | TGTGCCAGCAGCTTCGCGACAATGGCGGATACGCAGTATTTT | CASSFATMADTQYF
TRBJ2-3 | once | . | TRBV7-9 | TGTGCCAGCAGCCCGCCCGGGACTCGACGCACAGATACGCAGTATTTT | CASSPPGTRRTDTQYF
TRBJ2-7 | . | TRBD1 | TRBV12-3/TRBV12-4 | TGTGCCAGCAGTCCTGGACAGGGTTGGGAGCAGTACTTC | CASSPGQGWEQYF
TRBJ1-1 | once | . | TRBV5-1 | TGCGCCAGCAGCTTGTCGGCAGGTTTAACTGAAGCTTTCTTT | CASSLSAGLTEAFF
TRBJ1-1 | . | . | TRBV5-1 | TGCGCCAGCAGCTCCAGGGGTCGGAACACTGAAGCTTTCTTT | CASSSRGRNTEAFF
TRBJ2-7 | . | TRBD2 | TRBV3-1/TRBV3-2 | TGTGCCAGCAGCCCCATTGAGCGGGAGAGTCACGAGCAGTACTTC | CASSPIERESHEQYF
TRBJ1-1 | . | TRBD1 | TRBV7-9 | TGTGCCAGCAGCTTAACAGGGGGCGTAGTGAACACTGAAGCTTTCTTT | CASSLTGGVVNTEAFF
TRBJ1-4 | . | TRBD1 | TRBV18 | TGTGCCAGCTCACCGGACAGGGTTAATGAAAAACTGTTTTTT | CASSPDRVNEKLFF
TRBJ2-1 | . | TRBD2 | TRBV19 | TGTGCCAGTAGGCCCACGGGACTAGCGGCCTCCTACAATGAGCAGTTCTTC | CASRPTGLAASYNEQFF
TRBJ2-4 | . | TRBD2 | TRBV19 | TGTGCCAGTAGTAGCGGGAGGGCCGGGTCCAAAAACATTCAGTACTTC | CASSSGRAGSKNIQYF
TRBJ2-5 | few | TRBD2 | TRBV30 | TGTGCCTGGAGTCCTTGGACTAGCGGGGTCCAAGAGACCCAGTACTTC | CAWSPWTSGVQETQYF
TRBJ2-7 | . | . | TRBV30 | TGTGCCTGGAGTTCCGGCTTCGCCTACGAGCAGTACTTC | CAWSSGFAYEQYF
TRBJ1-1 | . | . | TRBV5-4 | TGTGCCAGCAGTCCCGGGGATCGGAACACTGAAGCTTTCTTT | CASSPGDRNTEAFF
TRBJ1-1 | . | TRBD1 | TRBV6-4 | TGTGCCAGCACCCGGACAGGGAACACTGAAGCTTTCTTT | CASTRTGNTEAFF
TRBJ2-1 | . | . | TRBV5-6 | TGTGCCAGCAGCTCCGATTTGACAGTCGGGAACAATGAGCAGTTCTTC | CASSSDLTVGNNEQFF
TRBJ1-6 | . | TRBD1 | TRBV9 | TGTGCCAGCAGCGAGGGACAGGGATACTATAATTCACCCCTCCACTTT | CASSEGQGYYNSPLHF
TRBJ2-3 | . | . | TRBV5-1 | TGCGCCAGCAGCTTGGAGGGAGATACGCAGTATTTT | CASSLEGDTQYF
TRBJ2-5 | once | TRBD2 | TRBV9 | TGTGCCAGCAGCCCTGGGCTAGCGGGTCGTCAAGAGACCCAGTACTTC | CASSPGLAGRQETQYF
TRBJ1-3 | . | . | TRBV19 | TGTGCCAGTAGCAGGGGACTCCTCTCTGGAAACACCATATATTTT | CASSRGLLSGNTIYF
TRBJ2-7 | once | . | TRBV18 | TGTGCCAGCTCACCACCGGGTAGGGTGAGCGAGCAGTACTTC | CASSPPGRVSEQYF
TRBJ2-5 | once | . | TRBV14 | TGTGCCAGCAGCCACTTCTTTTGGGAGACCCAGTACTTC | CASSHFFWETQYF
TRBJ1-6 | . | . | TRBV11-2 | TGTGCCAGCAGCTTCGCAACCTCCGGTTCACCCCTCCACTTT | CASSFATSGSPLHF
TRBJ1-1 | . | . | TRBV7-9 | TGTGCCAGCAGCTTAAAAGGGGCAAACACTGAAGCTTTCTTT | CASSLKGANTEAFF
TRBJ1-1 | . | TRBD1 | TRBV10-3 | TGTGCCATCACAAACTTGGACAGGGGAGGCGCTGAAGCTTTCTTT | CAITNLDRGGAEAFF
TRBJ2-3 | . | . | TRBV7-2 | TGTGCCAGCAGCCCCGGAGCGAGCACAGATACGCAGTATTTT | CASSPGASTDTQYF
TRBJ1-1 | . | TRBD1 | TRBV3-1/TRBV3-2 | TGTGCCAGCAGCTCTCGGGACAGGGGGCTGAACACTGAAGCTTTCTTT | CASSSRDRGLNTEAFF
TRBJ2-3 | . | . | TRBV6-5 | TGTGCCAGCTTGCGGGACGGCACAGATACGCAGTATTTT | CASLRDGTDTQYF
TRBJ1-2 | . | TRBD1 | TRBV24-1 | TGTGCCACCAGTGGAGGACAGGGGGGCTACACCTTC | CATSGGQGGYTF
TRBJ2-1 | . | . | TRBV7-9 | TGTGCCAGCAGCCCTAAACAGCGGGTTAGCAATGAGCAGTTCTTC | CASSPKQRVSNEQFF
TRBJ1-3 | . | . | TRBV19 | TGTGCCAGTAGTTACCGTCCCGGCCTTTCCTCTGGAAACACCATATATTTT | CASSYRPGLSSGNTIYF